This T cell receptor beta chain derives from a study of blood T cell repertoires in COVID-19. Overall study: Both acute and convalescent COVID-19 samples were obtained from the United States, Italy and Spain. The cDNA or gDNA used as material had been derived from T cells, B-cell-depleted T cells, or PBMCs.

V lost 8 bases to trimming and J lost 3 bases, with 11 bases between them. The CDR3 is 14 residues long. Germline V CDR1 and CDR2: LGHDT, YNNKEL (reference sequence). Study processing details: Nucleated cell counts were estimated from reference gene primer amplification. Sequencing was performed with immunoSEQ multiplex PCR; in TCRdb, only in-frame clones are kept and a portion is missing. The V and J calls and clone size were taken over from that table, and D and trimming were inferred from the DNA. The sample contains 210,000 or so clones, approximately 91% of which appear only once. Source material: peripheral blood. This clonotype was sampled from a woman between 40 and 55 years old with acute or convalescent COVID-19. The chain employs TRBV3-1 (or the pseudogene TRBV3-2) and TRBJ1-6; no reliable D call. CDR3 sequence reads: CASGGDVYNSPLHF. The CDR3 DNA is TGTGCCAGCGGTGGAGATGTCTATAATTCACCCCTCCACTTT.